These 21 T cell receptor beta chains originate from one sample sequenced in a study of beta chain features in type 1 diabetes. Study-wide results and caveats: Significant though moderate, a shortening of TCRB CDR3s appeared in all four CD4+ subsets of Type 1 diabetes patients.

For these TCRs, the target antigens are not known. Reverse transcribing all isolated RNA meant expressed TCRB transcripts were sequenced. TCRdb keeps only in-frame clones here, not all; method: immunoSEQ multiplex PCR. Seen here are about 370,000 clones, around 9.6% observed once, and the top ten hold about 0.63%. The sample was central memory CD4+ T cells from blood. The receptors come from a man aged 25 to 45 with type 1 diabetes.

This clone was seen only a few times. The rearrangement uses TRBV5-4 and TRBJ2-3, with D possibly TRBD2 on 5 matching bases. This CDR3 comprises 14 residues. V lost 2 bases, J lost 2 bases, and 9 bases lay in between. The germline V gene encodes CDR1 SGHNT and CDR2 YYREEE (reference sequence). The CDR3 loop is CASSLAEITDTQYF. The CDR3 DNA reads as TGTGCCAGCAGCTTAGCGGAGATCACAGATACGCAGTATTTT.

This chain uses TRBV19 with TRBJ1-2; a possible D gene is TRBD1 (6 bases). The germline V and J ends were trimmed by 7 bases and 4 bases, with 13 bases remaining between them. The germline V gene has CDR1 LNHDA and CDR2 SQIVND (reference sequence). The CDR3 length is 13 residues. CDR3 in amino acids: CASTRDITYGYTF. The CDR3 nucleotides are TGTGCCAGTACCCGGGACATAACCTATGGCTACACCTTC.

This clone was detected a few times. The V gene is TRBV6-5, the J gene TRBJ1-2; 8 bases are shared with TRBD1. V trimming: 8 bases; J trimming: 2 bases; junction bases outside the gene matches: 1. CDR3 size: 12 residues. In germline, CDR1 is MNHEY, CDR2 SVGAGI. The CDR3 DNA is TGTGCCAGCCGGACAGGGAACTATGGCTACACCTTC. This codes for CASRTGNYGYTF.

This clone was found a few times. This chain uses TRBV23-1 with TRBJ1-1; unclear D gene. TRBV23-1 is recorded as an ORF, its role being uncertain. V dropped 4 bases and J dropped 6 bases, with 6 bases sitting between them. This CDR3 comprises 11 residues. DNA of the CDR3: TGCGCCAGCAGTCTGAGGGCTGAAGCTTTCTTT. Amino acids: CASSLRAEAFF.

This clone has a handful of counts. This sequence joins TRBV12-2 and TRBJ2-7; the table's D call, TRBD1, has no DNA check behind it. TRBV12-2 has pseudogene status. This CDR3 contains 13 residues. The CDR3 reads CASRSLPTGQVPF. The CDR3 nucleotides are TGTGCAAGTCGCTCACTCCCGACGGGACAGGTTCCTTTC.

Here the CDR3 reads CASRRQWPNEKLFF. In DNA form, the CDR3 reads TGCGCCAGCAGAAGACAGTGGCCCAATGAAAAACTGTTTTTT. The chain couples TRBV5-1 to TRBJ1-4; possibly TRBD1 for D (5 bases). The CDR3 runs 14 residues. Germline V gene sequence: CDR1 SGHRS, CDR2 YFSETQ. V lost 5 bases, J lost 5 bases, and 13 bases lay in between.

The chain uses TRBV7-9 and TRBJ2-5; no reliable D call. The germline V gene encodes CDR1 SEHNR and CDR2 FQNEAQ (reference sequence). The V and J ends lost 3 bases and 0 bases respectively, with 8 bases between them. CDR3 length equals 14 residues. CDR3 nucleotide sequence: TGTGCCAGCAGCTTGTCCGCGTACCAAGAGACCCAGTACTTC. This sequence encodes CASSLSAYQETQYF.

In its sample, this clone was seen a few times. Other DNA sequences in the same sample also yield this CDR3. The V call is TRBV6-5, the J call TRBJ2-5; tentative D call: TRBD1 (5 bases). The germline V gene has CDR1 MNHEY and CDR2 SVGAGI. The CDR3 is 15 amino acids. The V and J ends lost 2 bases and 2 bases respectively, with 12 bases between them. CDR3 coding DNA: TGTGCCAGCAGTTACAATCCCGCAGGGCAAGAGACCCAGTACTTC. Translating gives CASSYNPAGQETQYF.

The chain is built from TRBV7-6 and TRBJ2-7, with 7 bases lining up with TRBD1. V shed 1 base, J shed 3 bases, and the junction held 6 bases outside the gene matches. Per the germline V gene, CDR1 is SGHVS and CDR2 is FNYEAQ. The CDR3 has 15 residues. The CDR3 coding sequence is TGTGCCAGCAGCTTAGACAGGGGACCCGGCTACGAGCAGTACTTC. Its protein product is CASSLDRGPGYEQYF.

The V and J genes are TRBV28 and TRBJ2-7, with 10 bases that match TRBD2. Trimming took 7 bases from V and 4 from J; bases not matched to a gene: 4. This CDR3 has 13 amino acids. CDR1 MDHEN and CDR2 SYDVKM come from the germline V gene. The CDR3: CASTGSGGYEQYF. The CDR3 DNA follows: TGTGCCAGCACCGGTAGCGGGGGGTACGAGCAGTACTTC.

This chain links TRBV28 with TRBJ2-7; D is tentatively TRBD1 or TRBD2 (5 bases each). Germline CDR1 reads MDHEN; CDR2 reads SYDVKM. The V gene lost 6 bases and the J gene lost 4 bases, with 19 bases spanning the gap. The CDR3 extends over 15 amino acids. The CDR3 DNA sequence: TGTGCCAGCAGCTCACCCGGGACGGCATTTTACGAGCAGTACTTC. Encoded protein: CASSSPGTAFYEQYF.

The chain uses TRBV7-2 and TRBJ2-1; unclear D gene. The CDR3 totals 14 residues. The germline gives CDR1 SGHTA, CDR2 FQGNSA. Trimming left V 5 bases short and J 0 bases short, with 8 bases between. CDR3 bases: TGTGCCAGCAGCCAGCAGAGCTCCTACAATGAGCAGTTCTTC. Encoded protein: CASSQQSSYNEQFF.

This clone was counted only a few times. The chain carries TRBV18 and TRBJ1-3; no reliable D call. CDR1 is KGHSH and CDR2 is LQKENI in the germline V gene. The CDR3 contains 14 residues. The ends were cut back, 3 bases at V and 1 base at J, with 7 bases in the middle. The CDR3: CASSPPGSGNTIYF. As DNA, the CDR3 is TGTGCCAGCTCACCGCCAGGATCTGGAAACACCATATATTTT.

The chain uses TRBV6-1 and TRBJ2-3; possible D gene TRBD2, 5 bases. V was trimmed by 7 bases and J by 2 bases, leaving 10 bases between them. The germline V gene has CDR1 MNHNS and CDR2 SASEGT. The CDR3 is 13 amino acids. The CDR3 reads CASNLDSTDTQYF. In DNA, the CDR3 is TGTGCCAGCAATTTGGACTCCACAGATACGCAGTATTTT.

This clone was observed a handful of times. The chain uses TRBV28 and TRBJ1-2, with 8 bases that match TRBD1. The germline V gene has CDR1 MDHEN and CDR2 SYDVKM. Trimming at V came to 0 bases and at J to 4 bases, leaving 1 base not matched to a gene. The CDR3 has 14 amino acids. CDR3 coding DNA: TGTGCCAGCAGTTTATGGCAGGGGGCCTATGGCTACACCTTC. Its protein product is CASSLWQGAYGYTF.

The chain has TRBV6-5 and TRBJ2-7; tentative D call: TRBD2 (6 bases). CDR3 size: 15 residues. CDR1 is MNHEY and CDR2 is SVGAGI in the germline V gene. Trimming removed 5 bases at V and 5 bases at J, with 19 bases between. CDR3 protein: CASSLFSGRGDEQYF. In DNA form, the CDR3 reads TGTGCCAGCAGTCTTTTTAGCGGCCGTGGGGACGAGCAGTACTTC.

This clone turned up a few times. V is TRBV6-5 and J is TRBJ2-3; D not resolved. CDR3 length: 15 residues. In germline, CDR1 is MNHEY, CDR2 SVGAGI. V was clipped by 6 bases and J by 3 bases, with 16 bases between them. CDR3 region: CASRRLERLTDTQYF. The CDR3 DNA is TGTGCCAGCAGGAGATTGGAGAGATTGACAGATACGCAGTATTTT.

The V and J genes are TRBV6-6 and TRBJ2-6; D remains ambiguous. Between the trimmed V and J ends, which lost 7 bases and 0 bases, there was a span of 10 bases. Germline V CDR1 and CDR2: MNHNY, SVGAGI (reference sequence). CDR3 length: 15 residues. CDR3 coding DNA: TGTGCCAGCACCGATGAGAACTCTGGGGCCAACGTCCTGACTTTC. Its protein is CASTDENSGANVLTF.

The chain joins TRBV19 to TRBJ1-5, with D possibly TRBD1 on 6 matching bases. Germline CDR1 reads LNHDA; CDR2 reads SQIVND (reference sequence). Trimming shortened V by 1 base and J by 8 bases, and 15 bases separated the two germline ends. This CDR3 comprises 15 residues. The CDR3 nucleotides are TGTGCCAGTAGTATAGGAGGCAGGGGAAGGGAGCCCCAGCATTTT. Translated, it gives CASSIGGRGREPQHF.

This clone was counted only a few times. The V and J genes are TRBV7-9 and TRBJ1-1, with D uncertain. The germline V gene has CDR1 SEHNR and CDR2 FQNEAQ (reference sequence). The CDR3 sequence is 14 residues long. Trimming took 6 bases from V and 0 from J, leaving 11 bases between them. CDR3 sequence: CASSTMELNTEAFF. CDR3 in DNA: TGTGCCAGCAGTACCATGGAGCTGAACACTGAAGCTTTCTTT.

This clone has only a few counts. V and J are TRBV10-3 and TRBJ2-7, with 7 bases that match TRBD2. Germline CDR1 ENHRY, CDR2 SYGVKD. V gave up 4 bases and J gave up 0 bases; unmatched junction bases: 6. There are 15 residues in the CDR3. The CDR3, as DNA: TGTGCCATCAGTGGTGGAGGCGGGAGCTCCTACGAGCAGTACTTC. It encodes CAISGGGGSSYEQYF.